The T cell receptor beta chain under discussion was sequenced for a study of cytotoxic CD8 clonotypes in ibrutinib-treated CLL. Study-level information: Across the patients, around 10 were relapsed/refractory, roughly 14 treatment-naive and approximately 18 IGHV unmutated. Response samples were taken after a median around 11 months of treatment, range 6 to 36. Points from the study as a whole: Before falling back toward baseline at progression, clonality had risen at the time of ibrutinib response. Researchers report that baseline clonality outpaced age-matched healthy donors and tracked circulating CD8+ T-cell counts.

CDR1 and CDR2 (germline): SNHLY, FYNNEI. The V end was cut by 1 base, the J end by 9 bases, with 10 bases between. CDR3 length equals 14 residues. The protocol was immunoSEQ multiplex PCR, while the TCRdb copy is restricted to in-frame clones and leaves out a portion. This sample has 30,000 to 40,000 clones, with about 70% found just once. About this clone: Its target is not known.

This TCR came from a human donor with chronic lymphocytic leukemia. Source: PBMCs, taken at disease progression, from a patient treated with ibrutinib. The V gene is TRBV2, the J gene TRBJ1-6, with D possibly being TRBD1 (5 bases). The CDR3: CASSEGPGRSPLHF. In nucleotides, the CDR3 is TGTGCCAGCAGTGAAGGGCCAGGGCGTTCACCCCTCCACTTT.